The rows below give T cell receptor beta chains drawn from one sample of a study of shared clonotypes between healthy human individuals. Sequencing was performed with immunoSEQ multiplex PCR; in TCRdb, only in-frame clones are kept and a portion is missing. The sample yields roughly 2.2 million clones, 85% to 95% seen once. The sequenced material came from naive CD4+ T cells from PBMCs. All receptors come from a man younger than 35 in good health. Some clones in this sample may be carry-over from other donors' samples. Each CDR3 is given with its conserved first and last residue. D genes are given only for firm matches. Size is stated for part of the rows, as once, few or many counts, or as a class when the clone is expanded.

d_gene,v_gene,j_gene,abundance,CDR3nt,CDR3aa
TRBD1,TRBV4-2,TRBJ1-1,NA,TGTGCCAGCAGCCTGGGCCAGGGGGCAACGAACACTGAAGCTTTCTTT,CASSLGQGATNTEAFF
NA,TRBV14,TRBJ2-2,few,TGTGCCAGCAGCCACAGGGAGCACGGGGAGCTGTTTTTT,CASSHREHGELFF
TRBD2,TRBV5-4,TRBJ2-2,NA,TGTGCCAGCAGAGATCGGACTAGCGAAGCCGGGGAGCTGTTTTTT,CASRDRTSEAGELFF
NA,TRBV10-1,TRBJ2-1,NA,TGCGCCAGCAGTGAGGGGCTAGGATCCTACAATGAGCAGTTCTTC,CASSEGLGSYNEQFF
NA,TRBV28,TRBJ2-7,once,TGTGCCAGCAGTGCTAGCCCCTCCTACGAGCAGTACTTC,CASSASPSYEQYF
NA,TRBV19,TRBJ2-3,NA,TGTGCCAGTCGCCTAGGGACTGGGGGCCCAGATACGCAGTATTTT,CASRLGTGGPDTQYF
TRBD1,TRBV6-5,TRBJ1-2,NA,TGTGCCAGCAGCCCCTATCCGGGACAGGGTGATGGCTACACCTTC,CASSPYPGQGDGYTF
NA,TRBV30,TRBJ2-1,NA,TGTGCCTGGAGACGGAGCGGTTACAATGAGCAGTTCTTC,CAWRRSGYNEQFF
NA,TRBV4-1,TRBJ1-4,NA,TGCGCCAGCAGCCCCCGGGACACCTTTGTAAAACTGTTTTTT,CASSPRDTFVKLFF
NA,TRBV5-1,TRBJ1-2,once,TGCGCCAGCAGCTCCGGGCTGGGGGGGCGAAGCTACACCTTC,CASSSGLGGRSYTF
NA,TRBV20-1,TRBJ2-7,NA,TGCAGTGCTAGAGATTTCCAAACTGAGTACTTC,CSARDFQTEYF
TRBD1,TRBV7-2,TRBJ1-2,once,TGTGCCAGCAGCCGCGGGTTCACAGGGGCCTACAACTATGGCTACACCTTC,CASSRGFTGAYNYGYTF
NA,TRBV25-1,TRBJ1-3,few,TGTGCCAGCAGTGACAGGGTAAACACCATATATTTT,CASSDRVNTIYF
NA,TRBV14,TRBJ2-2,once,TGTGCCAGCAGCCTCCGGGCATACACCGGGGAGCTGTTTTTT,CASSLRAYTGELFF
NA,TRBV5-1,TRBJ2-5,NA,TGCGCCAGCAGCTTGGTAGGCAGGGCTCAAGAGACCCAGTACTTC,CASSLVGRAQETQYF
NA,TRBV5-1,TRBJ2-2,NA,TGCGCCAGCAGCCCCCTGGCGGATGGGGAGCTGTTTTTT,CASSPLADGELFF
TRBD2,TRBV30,TRBJ2-1,NA,TGTGCCTGCCGGGTGACTAGCGGGAGATTCGATGAGCAGTTCTTC,CACRVTSGRFDEQFF
NA,TRBV28,TRBJ1-4,NA,TGTGCCAGCAGTTTGGTGGGGGCTACTAATGAAAAACTGTTTTTT,CASSLVGATNEKLFF
NA,TRBV9,TRBJ2-3,NA,TGTGGAGAACAGGTCACGGCACCAGATACGCAGTATTTT,CGEQVTAPDTQYF
TRBD2,TRBV10-1,TRBJ2-7,NA,TGCGCCAGCAGCGCGGGAGGGCCTTACGAGCAGTACTTC,CASSAGGPYEQYF
NA,TRBV7-9,TRBJ2-2,NA,TGTGCCAGCAGGACGACAGGGACTCCAGCCGGGGAGCTGTTTTTT,CASRTTGTPAGELFF
TRBD2,TRBV14,TRBJ2-7,NA,TGTGCCAGCAGCCCCCAACGTCGAACTAGCGGGAGCTCCGGCAGGTACGAGCAGTACTTC,CASSPQRRTSGSSGRYEQYF
NA,TRBV7-9,TRBJ2-7,NA,TGTGCCAGCAGTTCCTGGGACGCGACCTTCTTC,CASSSWDATFF
TRBD1,TRBV27,TRBJ1-2,NA,TGTGCCAGCGGGGGACAGGGGGCGCTGGGCTATGGCTACACCTTC,CASGGQGALGYGYTF
TRBD1,TRBV9,TRBJ2-2,once,TGTGCCAGCAGCCCCCGGGACAGGGATAACACCGGGGAGCTGTTTTTT,CASSPRDRDNTGELFF
TRBD2,TRBV5-1,TRBJ2-3,once,TGCGCCAGCAGCCCCGGACTAGCGGGAATCCCAGATACGCAGTATTTT,CASSPGLAGIPDTQYF
NA,TRBV7-2,TRBJ1-5,NA,TGTGCCAGCAGCCCTCCTCCGGGGGTAGAAAATCAGCCCCAGCATTTT,CASSPPPGVENQPQHF
TRBD1,TRBV28,TRBJ2-5,NA,TGTGCCAGCAGCGGGGACAGGGGTGAGACCCAGTACTTC,CASSGDRGETQYF
NA,TRBV6-5,TRBJ2-3,NA,TGTGCCAGCAGGGGAACAGGGCGAGGAGATACGCAGTATTTT,CASRGTGRGDTQYF
NA,TRBV4-3,TRBJ2-1,NA,TGCGCCAGCAGCCTCCAATGGGCAGATGAGCAGTTCTTC,CASSLQWADEQFF
NA,TRBV15,TRBJ2-7,once,TGTGCCACCAGCAGTATGTGGACCACCTACGAGCAGTACTTC,CATSSMWTTYEQYF
NA,TRBV27,TRBJ2-2,NA,TGTGCCAGCAGTTTTGGACAGCTTTCGAACACCGGGGAGCTGTTTTTT,CASSFGQLSNTGELFF
NA,TRBV5-1,TRBJ2-2,NA,TGCGCCAGCAGAAGAGACACCGGGGAGCTGTTTTTT,CASRRDTGELFF
NA,TRBV7-2,TRBJ1-3,once,TGTGCCAGCAGCTTAGAACCTGCTGGAAACACCATATATTTT,CASSLEPAGNTIYF
NA,TRBV7-9,TRBJ2-3,NA,TGTGCCAGCAGCTTTCGAGGGTTGCTGGGACCACAGAACCCTACGCAGTATTTT,CASSFRGLLGPQNPTQYF
NA,TRBV7-9,TRBJ2-7,NA,TGTGCCAGCAGCTTCCTGGCCTCCGGGGAGCAGTACTTC,CASSFLASGEQYF
NA,TRBV6-1,TRBJ2-5,NA,TGTGCCAGCAGTGAATTGACTAACGTGGGAGAGACCCAGTACTTC,CASSELTNVGETQYF
NA,TRBV18,TRBJ2-4,NA,TGTGCCAGCTCCCCCAGGGGGGCACTAGCCAAAAACATTCAGTACTTC,CASSPRGALAKNIQYF
NA,TRBV5-1,TRBJ2-1,once,TGCGCCAGCAGCGCTTCAGGGGGGCCTTACAATGAGCAGTTCTTC,CASSASGGPYNEQFF
NA,TRBV30,TRBJ1-2,once,TGTGCCTGTACCCCGGGTCGTAGTTACGAGGGGGACAACTTCGGGCACTATGGCTACACCTTC,CACTPGRSYEGDNFGHYGYTF
NA,TRBV28,TRBJ2-1,NA,TGTGCCAGCACTAACTACGGAGGCCCTTGGGAGCAGTTCTTC,CASTNYGGPWEQFF
TRBD2,TRBV6-5,TRBJ2-3,NA,TGTGCCAGCAGCCGGACTAGCGGCACAGATACGCAGTATTTT,CASSRTSGTDTQYF
TRBD2,TRBV2,TRBJ2-3,NA,TGTGCCAGCAGTCCCGGGACGGCGGGAGTTGCAGATACGCAGTATTTT,CASSPGTAGVADTQYF
TRBD1,TRBV11-2,TRBJ1-2,NA,TGTGCCAGCAGTTCGATCAGTCGGACAGGCCTTAACTATGGCTACACCTTC,CASSSISRTGLNYGYTF
TRBD1,TRBV29-1,TRBJ1-2,NA,TGCAGCTCTGGCGACAGGGGCTATGGCTACACCTTC,CSSGDRGYGYTF
TRBD2,TRBV7-2,TRBJ2-1,NA,TGTGCCAGCAGCCCAGTTGCGGGAGGGAACTACAATGAGCAGTTCTTC,CASSPVAGGNYNEQFF
NA,TRBV6-5,TRBJ2-1,NA,TGTGCCAGCAGTTACGACATGTACAATGAGCAGTTCTTC,CASSYDMYNEQFF
NA,TRBV7-6,TRBJ1-2,NA,TGTGCCAGCAGCCCTAGCGCAGAGGGAACGAGGGGCTACACCTTC,CASSPSAEGTRGYTF
NA,TRBV7-9,TRBJ2-3,NA,TGTGCCAGCAGCTTGGCCAATGGCGCAGATACGCAGTATTTT,CASSLANGADTQYF
TRBD2,TRBV18,TRBJ2-2,NA,TGTGCCAGCTCACCCGTCGGGACTAGACGAACCGGGGAGCTGTTTTTT,CASSPVGTRRTGELFF
NA,TRBV28,TRBJ1-5,NA,TGTGCCAGCAAGCCGACAACCTCTAGCAATCAGCCCCAGCATTTT,CASKPTTSSNQPQHF
TRBD2,TRBV28,TRBJ2-3,NA,TGTGCCAGCAGTTTGCCTAGCGGGAATATAGATACGCAGTATTTT,CASSLPSGNIDTQYF
TRBD1,TRBV18,TRBJ1-2,NA,TGTGCCAGCTCTCCGGGACAGGGACGAGGCTACACCTTC,CASSPGQGRGYTF
TRBD2,TRBV5-1,TRBJ2-7,NA,TGCGCCAGCAGCTTGAGGGTAGCGGGAGACGCGTGGTACGAGCAGTACTTC,CASSLRVAGDAWYEQYF